This T cell receptor (beta chain) came from a study of identical twins. V was trimmed by 3 bases and J by 4 bases, leaving 7 bases between them. Germline V gives CDR1 SGHRS, CDR2 YFSETQ. The CDR3 sequence is 13 residues long. In this sample, this clonotype turned up a few times. TCRdb fed the 5' RACE reads into MiXCR, producing one record per CDR3 protein. The repertoire holds hundreds of thousands of distinct CDR3 sequences, with roughly 24% as singletons. These data were also reused for a study on T cells expressing NK-cell markers. That study reports: In several experiments, sorting was restricted to alpha-beta TCR T cells by an anti-gamma-delta TCR antibody.

Input material: CD4+ T cells sorted from blood. The TCR sequence derives from a woman aged 18-30 years in good health. The V and J genes are TRBV5-1 and TRBJ2-2, with D unresolved. CDR3 coding DNA: TGCGCCAGCAGCTCGGCCGGCACCGGGGAGCTGTTTTTT. Its translation: CASSSAGTGELFF.